The rows below give T cell receptor beta chains drawn from one sample of a study of vaccination and CD4 T cells after COVID-19. These receptors are not linked to any known antigen. TCRdb passed the PCR reads through MiXCR, listing each CDR3 protein once. Of 15,000 or so distinct CDR3 sequences listed, around 56% are singletons. The sequencing input was CD4+ T cells from blood, cultured in vitro. The origin of the receptors is a human donor who had recovered from COVID-19. CDR3s include the opening cysteine and the closing phenylalanine or tryptophan. D genes are given only for firm matches. Part of the rows lack a size; the others show once, few, many or a class for expanded clones.

TRBJ2-7 | few | TRBV6-1 | . | TGTGCCAGCACCGGAACGGGGTTCCCCTACGAGCAGTACTTC | CASTGTGFPYEQYF
TRBJ1-2 | . | TRBV6-5 | . | TGTGCCAGCAGTTACTCACCGTCTAACTATGGCTACACCTTC | CASSYSPSNYGYTF
TRBJ2-7 | . | TRBV6-1 | TRBD2 | TGTGCCAGCAGTGACCCGTCTAGCGGGTCTTCCTACGAGCAGTACTTC | CASSDPSSGSSYEQYF
TRBJ2-3 | few | TRBV6-1 | . | TGTGCCACCGCCCCGAGAGGTGCAGATACGCAGTATTTT | CATAPRGADTQYF
TRBJ2-5 | . | TRBV6-2/TRBV6-3 | . | TGTGCCAGCAGCATGCACGTGGAACAAGAGACCCAGTACTTC | CASSMHVEQETQYF
TRBJ1-2 | . | TRBV11-3 | TRBD1 | TGTGCCAGCAGCTCAGGGGGCGGGGAATGGCGAGGCTACACCTTC | CASSSGGGEWRGYTF
TRBJ2-1 | few | TRBV6-4 | . | TGTGCCAGCAGTGCTAGCGAGAGCAATGAGCAGTTCTTC | CASSASESNEQFF
TRBJ2-3 | . | TRBV20-1 | . | TGCAGTGCTAGACCCCTCAGGGGGCGGGAGCCTACTAGCACAGATACGCAGTATTTT | CSARPLRGREPTSTDTQYF
TRBJ2-3 | . | TRBV28 | . | TGTGCCAGCAGGGGAGGTACAGAGGATACGCAGTATTTT | CASRGGTEDTQYF
TRBJ2-2 | . | TRBV4-3 | . | TGCGCCAGCAGCCATCAGATGATCGATGGGGTCGGCACCGGGGAGCTGTTTTTT | CASSHQMIDGVGTGELFF
TRBJ1-5 | . | TRBV19 | TRBD1 | TGTGCCAGTAGTACGACAGGGACGGGTCAGCCCCAGCATTTT | CASSTTGTGQPQHF
TRBJ1-1 | . | TRBV30 | . | TGTGCCTGGAGATTCACCTGGCAGGTGAACACTGAAGCTTTCTTT | CAWRFTWQVNTEAFF
TRBJ2-7 | . | TRBV15 | . | TGTGCCACCAGCAGACAAATGAGCCCTGGACAGAACGAGCAGTACTTC | CATSRQMSPGQNEQYF
TRBJ1-5 | . | TRBV20-1 | TRBD1 | TGCAGTGCTAGACTTGGGACAGGGCTCAATCAGCCCCAGCATTTT | CSARLGTGLNQPQHF
TRBJ1-3 | few | TRBV20-1 | TRBD1 | TGCAGTGCTGTAACCGGGACAGGGTTTGGAAACACCATATATTTT | CSAVTGTGFGNTIYF
TRBJ1-2 | few | TRBV20-1 | . | TGCAGTGCTAGAGATCCTGAGCCAGGTCTCTTCACCTTC | CSARDPEPGLFTF
TRBJ2-1 | . | TRBV24-1 | . | TGTGCCACCATGGAGTCCGGGACAAAGACCTACAATGAGCAGTTCTTC | CATMESGTKTYNEQFF
TRBJ2-7 | once | TRBV12-3/TRBV12-4 | . | TGTGCCAGCAGTCTGGCCATCGCCGAGCAGTACTTC | CASSLAIAEQYF
TRBJ1-6 | medium-sized | TRBV6-1 | TRBD1 | TGTGCCAGCAGTGAATCCATTGGACAGGGGAATTCACCCCTCCACTTT | CASSESIGQGNSPLHF
TRBJ2-7 | . | TRBV12-3/TRBV12-4 | TRBD2 | TGTGCCAGCAGTTTAGCCCTGGGACTAGCGGGCATATCCTACGAGCAGTACTTC | CASSLALGLAGISYEQYF
TRBJ2-1 | . | TRBV7-7 | TRBD2 | TGTGCTAGCAGCCCAGCGGCAGCGGGAGGGTACAATGAGCAGTTCTTC | CASSPAAAGGYNEQFF
TRBJ1-2 | few | TRBV7-8 | TRBD1 | TGTGCCAGCAGCTTAGGGACAGGGGGCTGGGGCTACACCTTC | CASSLGTGGWGYTF
TRBJ2-7 | . | TRBV20-1 | TRBD2 | TGCAGTGCTAAGTCCCTAGCGGGGGACTCCTACGAGCAGTACTTC | CSAKSLAGDSYEQYF
TRBJ2-3 | . | TRBV25-1 | . | TGTGCCAGCAGCCTAGACACAGATACGCAGTATTTT | CASSLDTDTQYF
TRBJ2-6 | . | TRBV19 | TRBD2 | TGTGCCAGTAGTATCTCCGTTGGCGGGAGCTCTGGGGCCAACGTCCTGACTTTC | CASSISVGGSSGANVLTF
TRBJ2-7 | . | TRBV6-5 | . | TGTGCCAGCAGTTACCCCCCGTACGGGGGAGGAAGCGAGCAGTACTTC | CASSYPPYGGGSEQYF
TRBJ1-5 | few | TRBV20-1 | TRBD1 | TGCAGTGCTTCTGACAGGGGAGAAGATCAGCCCCAGCATTTT | CSASDRGEDQPQHF
TRBJ1-1 | few | TRBV12-3/TRBV12-4 | . | TGTGCCAGCAGTCTCGTCACAGGTGAAGCTTTCTTT | CASSLVTGEAFF
TRBJ2-5 | few | TRBV6-4 | . | TGTGCCAGCAGTGTTATTACGGGAGAGACCCAGTACTTC | CASSVITGETQYF
TRBJ1-1 | . | TRBV10-3 | . | TGTGCCATCAGTGCGGGGGGGGTCCGGGGCACTGAAGCTTTCTTT | CAISAGGVRGTEAFF
TRBJ2-3 | . | TRBV2 | TRBD2 | TGTGCCAGCAGTGGGGGACTAGCGGCCACAGATACGCAGTATTTT | CASSGGLAATDTQYF
TRBJ2-1 | . | TRBV30 | TRBD2 | TGTGCCTGGAGCGGCGGACTAGCGGGAGTTGATGAGCAGTTCTTC | CAWSGGLAGVDEQFF
TRBJ2-1 | . | TRBV7-2 | . | TGTGCCAGCAGCTTCTTTCGGGAAGAGCAGTTCTTC | CASSFFREEQFF
TRBJ2-3 | few | TRBV6-4 | TRBD2 | TGTGCCAGCAGTGACGTAGCGGGAGGCACAGATACGCAGTATTTT | CASSDVAGGTDTQYF
TRBJ1-1 | . | TRBV19 | . | TGTGCCAGTAGTATTGCCCAGGGTGGTGAAGCTTTCTTT | CASSIAQGGEAFF
TRBJ1-1 | . | TRBV12-3/TRBV12-4 | . | TGTGCCAGCAGTTTGTCGGCGGGGGCTTACCGTTCGGCTTTCTTT | CASSLSAGAYRSAFF
TRBJ1-5 | few | TRBV6-2/TRBV6-3 | . | TGTGCCAGCAGGGCCGGGGGGGCGAGTCATCAGCCCCAGCATTTT | CASRAGGASHQPQHF
TRBJ1-3 | once | TRBV28 | . | TGTGCCAGCAGTCCCCCAGGGGTCTACTCTGGAAACACCATATATTTT | CASSPPGVYSGNTIYF
TRBJ1-1 | few | TRBV10-3 | . | TGTGCCAGCAGTTCAGCCAGGGCCCCCCAAGCTTTCTTT | CASSSARAPQAFF
TRBJ1-3 | . | TRBV10-3 | . | TGTGCCATCAGGGGAACCTCTGGAAACACCATATATTTT | CAIRGTSGNTIYF
TRBJ1-2 | few | TRBV6-1 | . | TGTGCCAGCAGTGGTAACTCCTATGGCTACACCTTC | CASSGNSYGYTF
TRBJ2-5 | . | TRBV30 | . | TGTGCCTGGAGTGCTTTGGACCGAATCCAAGAGACCCAGTACTTC | CAWSALDRIQETQYF
TRBJ2-5 | . | TRBV7-2 | TRBD2 | TGTGCCAGCAGCTCGGGACTAGCGGGAGGTTGGCAAGAGACCCAGTACTTC | CASSSGLAGGWQETQYF
TRBJ1-6 | . | TRBV2 | TRBD1 | TGTGCCAGCAGTCCCGAACCCCTATGGACAGGGGCAAATTCACCCCTCCACTTT | CASSPEPLWTGANSPLHF
TRBJ2-3 | . | TRBV12-3/TRBV12-4 | . | TGTGCCAGCAGTCCTGACTACTCCACAGATACGCAGTATTTT | CASSPDYSTDTQYF
TRBJ2-7 | . | TRBV6-5 | . | TGTGCCAGCAGTTCCCTACAGGGATCCTACGAGCAGTACTTC | CASSSLQGSYEQYF
TRBJ2-7 | few | TRBV20-1 | . | TGCAGTGCTAGAGATGTATCAAAGCCCTACGAGCAGTACTTC | CSARDVSKPYEQYF
TRBJ2-4 | . | TRBV7-2 | . | TGTGCCAGCAGCCCTAACGTGGGAGCAAACATTCAGTACTTC | CASSPNVGANIQYF
TRBJ2-7 | . | TRBV20-1 | . | TGCAGTGCTAGAGGCTCAGGGGAGTACGAGCAGTACTTC | CSARGSGEYEQYF
TRBJ2-1 | . | TRBV7-2 | . | TGTGCCAGCAGCTTAGGGCCCGTGGGCAATGAGCAGTTCTTC | CASSLGPVGNEQFF
TRBJ2-7 | few | TRBV7-9 | . | TGTGCCAGCAGAAGCGGGTATAGAAGCGAGCAGTACTTC | CASRSGYRSEQYF
TRBJ2-7 | few | TRBV15 | . | TGTGCCACCAGCAGAGGTTCTTCCTACGAGCAGTACTTC | CATSRGSSYEQYF
TRBJ2-3 | . | TRBV28 | . | TGTGCCAGCACCCATTTTCCCCCCACAGATACGCAGTATTTT | CASTHFPPTDTQYF
TRBJ1-1 | once | TRBV29-1 | . | TGCAGCGTGGGGGGAGTCATGAACACTGAAGCTTTCTTT | CSVGGVMNTEAFF